These T cell receptor beta chains were read from a single sample in a study of blood T cell repertoires in COVID-19. TCRdb's table, derived via immunoSEQ multiplex PCR, lists solely in-frame clones and lacks some. The sample records about 230,000 clones, approximately 85% being singletons. The sample comprised peripheral blood. The receptors derive from a man in his forties with acute or convalescent COVID-19. Each CDR3 is given with its conserved first and last residue. The D gene is left open where the match is weak. The size field is filled for only some rows; it gives once, few, many or a size class.

v_gene	j_gene	d_gene	abundance	CDR3nt	CDR3aa
TRBV5-1	TRBJ2-1	TRBD2	few	TGCGCCAGCAGCTTGTTGGCGGCGGGGGGTTTAGATGAGCAGTTCTTC	CASSLLAAGGLDEQFF
TRBV29-1	TRBJ1-1	-	many	TGCAGCGTTGAACGTCAGCCCGGACTCAACACTGAAGCTTTCTTT	CSVERQPGLNTEAFF
TRBV6-5	TRBJ1-1	-	-	TGTGCCAGCTGGACACCCATGAACACTGAAGCTTTCTTT	CASWTPMNTEAFF
TRBV18	TRBJ1-2	-	-	TGTGCCAGCTCCATCGACAGGACCTATGGCTACACCTTC	CASSIDRTYGYTF
TRBV5-4	TRBJ2-5	-	-	TGTGCCAGCAGCTCCCGGACAGCGAATGACCAAGAGACCCAGTACTTC	CASSSRTANDQETQYF
TRBV5-4	TRBJ1-2	TRBD1	-	TGTGCCAGCAGCTCCAGGGGGCTAGTCTACACCTTC	CASSSRGLVYTF
TRBV6-5	TRBJ2-3	-	-	TGTGCCAGCATCCTCGCAACAGGAAGCACAGATACGCAGTATTTT	CASILATGSTDTQYF
TRBV7-9	TRBJ1-1	-	-	TGTGCCAGCAGTTCTTGGGGGGTGGGTAAGAACACTGAAGCTTTCTTT	CASSSWGVGKNTEAFF
TRBV6-6	TRBJ1-2	TRBD1	-	TGTGCCAGCAGTCTCGGACAGGGTGGGGGCTACACCTTC	CASSLGQGGGYTF
TRBV15	TRBJ1-1	-	-	TGTGCCACCAGCAGAGATGGGGGGTCGAGTGCAGAAGCTTTCTTT	CATSRDGGSSAEAFF
TRBV6-2/TRBV6-3	TRBJ1-4	-	-	TGTGCCAGCAGTTACCCCATGACCGACAGAACAAATGAAAAACTGTTTTTT	CASSYPMTDRTNEKLFF
TRBV5-1	TRBJ2-3	TRBD2	-	TGCGCCAGCAGCCCTCTCGGAGGGGCGGGGGTCAGTCAGTATTTT	CASSPLGGAGVSQYF
TRBV5-4	TRBJ1-2	TRBD1	-	TGTGCCAGCAGCATGACAGGGGTGGATGGCTACACCTTC	CASSMTGVDGYTF
TRBV9	TRBJ2-2	TRBD2	-	TGTGCCAGCAGCGTAACTAGCGGTTACACCGGGGAGCTGTTTTTT	CASSVTSGYTGELFF
TRBV6-1	TRBJ1-4	TRBD1	once	TGTGCCAGCAGTGAGCTTAACAGGGGGGATGAAAAACTGTTTTTT	CASSELNRGDEKLFF
TRBV5-1	TRBJ1-1	-	-	TGCGCCAGCAGCTCCAGGGAGAACACTGAAGCTTTCTTT	CASSSRENTEAFF
TRBV7-7	TRBJ1-2	-	-	TGTGCTAGCAGCTTATATGACAGCCACTATGGCTACACCTTC	CASSLYDSHYGYTF
TRBV6-5	TRBJ2-3	TRBD1	-	TGTGCCAGCAGCGGACAGGGGGCATCAGATACGCAGTATTTT	CASSGQGASDTQYF
TRBV11-2	TRBJ2-3	TRBD2	-	TGTGCCAGCAGCTTGTGGACTAGCGGGGGGGTGAATACGCAGTATTTT	CASSLWTSGGVNTQYF
TRBV6-5	TRBJ2-1	TRBD2	-	TGTGCCACCTATACCGGGCTAGCGGGGGACAATGAGCAGTTCTTC	CATYTGLAGDNEQFF
TRBV25-1	TRBJ2-1	-	-	TGTGCCAGCAGTAACCCCGGGACAATTATTGAGCAGTTCTTC	CASSNPGTIIEQFF
TRBV9	TRBJ2-5	TRBD2	-	TGTGCCAGCAGCGTTAGCGGGTATGAGACCCAGTACTTC	CASSVSGYETQYF
TRBV27	TRBJ1-2	-	few	TGTGCCAGCAGTTTCGGACGGGAGAGTGGCTATGGCTACACCTTC	CASSFGRESGYGYTF
TRBV7-2	TRBJ2-1	TRBD1	-	TGTGCCAGCAGCTTAGTTCTGGGACAGGTGGAGAATGAGCAGTTCTTC	CASSLVLGQVENEQFF
TRBV18	TRBJ1-1	-	-	TGTGCCAGCTCACCCCGGACAGAGAACACTGAAGCTTTCTTT	CASSPRTENTEAFF
TRBV2	TRBJ2-7	-	-	TGTGCCAGCAGTGAAGGTGGCGGGCAGTACTTC	CASSEGGGQYF
TRBV19	TRBJ1-6	-	-	TGTGCCAGTAGTCCGCGGTCGGCGCTCTATAATTCACCCCTCCACTTT	CASSPRSALYNSPLHF
TRBV5-1	TRBJ2-7	TRBD2	-	TGCGCCAGCAGCTTGGCGAGCGGGGGACATTACGAGCAGTACTTC	CASSLASGGHYEQYF
TRBV2	TRBJ1-1	TRBD1	-	TGTGCCAGCATATACGTAGACAGGGGGCGAGGAAACACTGAAGCTTTCTTT	CASIYVDRGRGNTEAFF
TRBV6-5	TRBJ1-5	-	-	TGTGCCAGATTCCTGACAGCATATAGCAATCAGCCCCAGCATTTT	CARFLTAYSNQPQHF
TRBV10-3	TRBJ1-5	-	-	TGTGCCATCAGCGGTCAAGATCAGCCCCAGCATTTT	CAISGQDQPQHF
TRBV9	TRBJ1-1	-	few	TGTGCCAGCAGCGACGCATGGGGGGATGAAGCTTTCTTT	CASSDAWGDEAFF
TRBV5-1	TRBJ1-1	-	-	TGCGCCAGCAGCTTGGCGCAGGGGAACACTGAAGCTTTCTTT	CASSLAQGNTEAFF
TRBV5-1	TRBJ1-1	TRBD1	few	TGCGCCAGCAGCTTGGAGACAGGGGGATGGGCTTTCTTT	CASSLETGGWAFF
TRBV4-2	TRBJ1-1	-	-	TGTGCCAGCAGCCAAGGAGCCATGAACACTGAAGCTTTCTTT	CASSQGAMNTEAFF
TRBV28	TRBJ2-7	-	-	TGTGCCAGCAGGGGGCCAGGACCCTACGAGCAGTACTTC	CASRGPGPYEQYF
TRBV6-2/TRBV6-3	TRBJ2-3	TRBD2	-	TGTGCCAGCAGTTACCCCTTGGGGACTAGTAGCACAGATACGCAGTATTTT	CASSYPLGTSSTDTQYF
TRBV27	TRBJ1-2	TRBD1	-	TGTGCCAGCAGTTTCCTACCTCCGGACAGGGCCGGCGGCTACACCTTC	CASSFLPPDRAGGYTF
TRBV11-3	TRBJ1-1	-	-	TGTGCCAGCAGCTTAAACGAGGGGGACACTGAAGCTTTCTTT	CASSLNEGDTEAFF
TRBV5-1	TRBJ1-1	TRBD1	-	TGCGCCAGCAGCTTGGACAGGGGCGCGAACACTGAAGCTTTCTTT	CASSLDRGANTEAFF
TRBV11-2	TRBJ1-6	-	-	TGTGCCAGCAGCCTAGACCCCGTCCAGAATTCACCCCTCCACTTT	CASSLDPVQNSPLHF
TRBV5-4	TRBJ2-7	-	-	TGTGCCAGCAGCTTGTTCGCCTACGAGCAGTACTTC	CASSLFAYEQYF
TRBV9	TRBJ1-3	-	-	TGTGCCAGCAGCAGATCAGGGGTCAGCTCTGGAAACACCATATATTTT	CASSRSGVSSGNTIYF
TRBV6-1	TRBJ2-5	TRBD2	-	TGTGCCAGCAGTGGACTAGCGGGGGGAGGGTGGCAAGAGACCCAGTACTTC	CASSGLAGGGWQETQYF
TRBV5-1	TRBJ1-6	-	-	TGCGCCAGCAACTTCAGGCCCCTGGATAATTCACCCCTCCACTTT	CASNFRPLDNSPLHF
TRBV10-3	TRBJ1-2	TRBD1	-	TGTGCCATCACCCTGGGACAGGGGAGTGGCTACACCTTC	CAITLGQGSGYTF
TRBV5-4	TRBJ2-2	TRBD1	-	TGTGCCAGCAGCTTGGGTCAGGGGGATGGCACCGGGGAGCTGTTTTTT	CASSLGQGDGTGELFF
TRBV3-1/TRBV3-2	TRBJ1-4	TRBD1	few	TGTGCCAGCAGTCGAGCCGGTGGGACAGGGTTGGTGGCTAATGAAAAACTGTTTTTT	CASSRAGGTGLVANEKLFF
TRBV19	TRBJ1-2	-	few	TGTGCCAGTAGTATTAAAGAGACAGCACTTTATGGCTACACCTTC	CASSIKETALYGYTF
TRBV7-9	TRBJ2-2	TRBD1	-	TGTGCCAGCAGCTCCCAGGGGGCCTTGAACACCGGGGAGCTGTTTTTT	CASSSQGALNTGELFF
TRBV11-2	TRBJ2-3	TRBD2	once	TGTGCCAGCATAGAGCTAGCGGGGGCCTACACAGATACGCAGTATTTT	CASIELAGAYTDTQYF
TRBV7-9	TRBJ2-3	TRBD1	-	TGTGCCAGCAGCTCGAATATTGGCGGGCAGGGGGATTTAGATACGCAGTATTTT	CASSSNIGGQGDLDTQYF
TRBV28	TRBJ1-2	TRBD1	once	TGTGCCAGCAGTTTGGTACAGGGGCGCTACACCTTC	CASSLVQGRYTF
TRBV5-1	TRBJ1-1	TRBD1	few	TGCGCCAGCAGCCTTGGGAGACAGGGGAACACTGAAGCTTTCTTT	CASSLGRQGNTEAFF
TRBV6-2/TRBV6-3	TRBJ1-2	TRBD1	once	TGTGCCAGCAGTTACGACCCGACAGGGGAAAACTATGGCTACACCTTC	CASSYDPTGENYGYTF